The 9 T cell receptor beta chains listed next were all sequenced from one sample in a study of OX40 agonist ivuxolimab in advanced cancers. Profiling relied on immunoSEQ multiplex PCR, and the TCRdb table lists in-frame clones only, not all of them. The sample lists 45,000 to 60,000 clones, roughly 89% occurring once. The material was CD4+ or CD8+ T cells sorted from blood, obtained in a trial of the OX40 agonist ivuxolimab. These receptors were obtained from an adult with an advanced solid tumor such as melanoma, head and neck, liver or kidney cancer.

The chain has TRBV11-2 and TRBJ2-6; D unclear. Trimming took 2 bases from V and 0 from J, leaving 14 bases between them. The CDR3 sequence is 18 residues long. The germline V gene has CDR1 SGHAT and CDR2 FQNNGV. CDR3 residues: CASSLKPQWGSGANVLTF. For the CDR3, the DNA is TGTGCCAGCAGCTTAAAACCTCAATGGGGCTCTGGGGCCAACGTCCTGACTTTC.

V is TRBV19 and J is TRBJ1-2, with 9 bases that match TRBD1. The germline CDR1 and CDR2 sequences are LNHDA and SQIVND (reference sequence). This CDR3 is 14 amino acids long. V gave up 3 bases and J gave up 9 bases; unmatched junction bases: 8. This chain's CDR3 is CASSITGTGNSYTF. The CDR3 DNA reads TGTGCCAGTAGTATCACCGGGACAGGGAATAGCTACACCTTC.

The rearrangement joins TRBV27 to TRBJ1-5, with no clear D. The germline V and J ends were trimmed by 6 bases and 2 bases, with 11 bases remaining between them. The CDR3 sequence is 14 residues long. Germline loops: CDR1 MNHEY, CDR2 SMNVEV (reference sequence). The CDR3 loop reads CASSLGGGNQPQHF. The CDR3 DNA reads TGTGCCAGCAGCCTTGGAGGAGGCAATCAGCCCCAGCATTTT.

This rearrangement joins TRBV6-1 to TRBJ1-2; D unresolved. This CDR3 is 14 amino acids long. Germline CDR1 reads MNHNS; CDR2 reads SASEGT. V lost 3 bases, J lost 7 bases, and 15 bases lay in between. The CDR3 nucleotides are TGTGCCAGCAGTGACCCGGACGGCTGGGGTGGCTACACCTTC. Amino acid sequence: CASSDPDGWGGYTF.

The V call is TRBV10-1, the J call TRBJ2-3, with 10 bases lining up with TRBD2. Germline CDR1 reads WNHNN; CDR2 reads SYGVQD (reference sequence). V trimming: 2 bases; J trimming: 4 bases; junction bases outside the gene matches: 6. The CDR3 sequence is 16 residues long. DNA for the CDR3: TGCGCCAGCAGTGAGCTAGCGGGGGCGGTGGCAGATACGCAGTATTTT. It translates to CASSELAGAVADTQYF.

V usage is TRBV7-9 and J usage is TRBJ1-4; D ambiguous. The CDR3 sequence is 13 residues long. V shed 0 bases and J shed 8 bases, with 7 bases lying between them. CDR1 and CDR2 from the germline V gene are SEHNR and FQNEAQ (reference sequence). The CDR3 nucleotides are TGTGCCAGCAGCTTAGCGTATACAGAAAAACTGTTTTTT. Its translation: CASSLAYTEKLFF.

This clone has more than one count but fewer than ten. The CDR3 region has the DNA TGTGCCAGCAGGTCGGACAGGGCTAGCAATCAGCCCCAGCATTTT. Translation gives CASRSDRASNQPQHF. This chain links TRBV2 with TRBJ1-5, with TRBD1 identical over 8 bases. This CDR3 comprises 15 residues. Germline V gene sequence: CDR1 SNHLY, CDR2 FYNNEI. After removal of 6 bases from V and 0 bases from J, the junction contained 4 bases not matched to a gene.

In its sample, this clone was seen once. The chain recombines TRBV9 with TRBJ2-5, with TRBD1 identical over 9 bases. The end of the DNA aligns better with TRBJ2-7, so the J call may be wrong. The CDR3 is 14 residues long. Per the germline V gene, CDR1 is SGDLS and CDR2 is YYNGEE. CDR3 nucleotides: TGTGCCAGCAGCGCCGACAGGGGGGGATACGAGCAGTACTTC. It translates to CASSADRGGYEQYF.

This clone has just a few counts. The CDR3 is CASSPGGEYGYTF. CDR3 in DNA: TGTGCCAGCAGCCCTGGGGGAGAGTATGGCTACACCTTC. V usage is TRBV28 and J usage is TRBJ1-2; D might be TRBD1 (5 bases). The CDR3 covers 13 residues. The germline gives CDR1 MDHEN, CDR2 SYDVKM. Trimming shortened V by 6 bases and J by 5 bases, and 13 bases separated the two germline ends.